The 3 T cell receptor beta chains listed next were all sequenced from one sample in a study of Graves' ophthalmopathy and Graves' hyperthyroidism. TCR beta CDR3 amplification used RNA transcripts. The library came from an HTBI-primed first-round RT-PCR and a second-round multiplex PCR. TCRdb reprocessed the multiplex PCR reads via MiXCR and lists one record per CDR3 protein. The sample records some 1.1 million distinct CDR3 sequences, less than 45% being singletons. The source material was peripheral blood or thyroid tissue (not recorded which). These receptors were taken from an adult man with Graves' hyperthyroidism.

The table lists this clonotype with many counts. The chain employs TRBV25-1 and TRBJ2-2, with D unresolved. Germline CDR1 and CDR2: MGHDK and SYGVNS. The V and J ends lost 6 bases and 6 bases respectively, with 8 bases between them. The CDR3 totals 12 residues. CDR3 DNA: TGTGCCAGCAGCCCGCAGGCCGGGGAGCTGTTTTTT. Amino acids: CASSPQAGELFF.

This clonotype has at least ten counts. The chain couples TRBV7-8 to TRBJ2-6; TRBD2 aligns across 7 bases. Germline V gives CDR1 SGHVS, CDR2 FQNEAQ. This CDR3 is 16 amino acids long. V shed 1 base and J 2 bases; nucleotides not matched to a gene: 2. The CDR3 reads CASSLVGGAGANVLTF. The CDR3 bases are TGTGCCAGCAGCTTAGTGGGGGGGGCTGGGGCCAACGTCCTGACTTTC.

V and J are TRBV3-1 and TRBJ1-4; TRBD1 might be the D (6 bases). V was trimmed by 1 base and J by 8 bases, leaving 17 bases between them. Germline CDR1 is LGHDT and CDR2 is YNNKEL (reference sequence). CDR3 length: 16 residues. CDR3 bases: TGTGCCAGCAGCCAAGTTTCCCCCACTAGGGGGGAAAAACTGTTTTTT. It is translated as CASSQVSPTRGEKLFF.